This TCR beta chain was sequenced in a study of CD8 T cells in Susac syndrome. Findings and caveats of the study: In Susac syndrome, the CD4+ T cell repertoires did not show clonal expansion.

With random hexamers, reverse transcription was performed on about 0.5 to 1 ug of RNA. The method of amplification for TCR beta CDR3 was immunoSEQ multiplex PCR, covering 54 Vbeta and 13 Jbeta. TCRdb independently ran MiXCR on the immunoSEQ multiplex PCR reads; one entry per CDR3 protein. The sample contains about 190,000 distinct CDR3 sequences, approximately 96% of which appear only once. Comment on this clonotype: Its antigen is as yet unknown.

The V gene's germline CDR1 is SEHNR and CDR2 FQNEAQ (reference sequence). V gave up 5 bases and J gave up 16 bases, with 18 bases separating them. This CDR3 contains 12 residues. The genes are TRBV7-9 and TRBJ2-4; D is undetermined. This sequence was found in a human donor with Susac syndrome. Sequencing used CD4+ T cells from PBMCs. The CDR3 nucleotides are TGTGCCAGCAGCCGGCCGGGCTTGCGTCAATACTTC. Translated, it gives CASSRPGLRQYF.